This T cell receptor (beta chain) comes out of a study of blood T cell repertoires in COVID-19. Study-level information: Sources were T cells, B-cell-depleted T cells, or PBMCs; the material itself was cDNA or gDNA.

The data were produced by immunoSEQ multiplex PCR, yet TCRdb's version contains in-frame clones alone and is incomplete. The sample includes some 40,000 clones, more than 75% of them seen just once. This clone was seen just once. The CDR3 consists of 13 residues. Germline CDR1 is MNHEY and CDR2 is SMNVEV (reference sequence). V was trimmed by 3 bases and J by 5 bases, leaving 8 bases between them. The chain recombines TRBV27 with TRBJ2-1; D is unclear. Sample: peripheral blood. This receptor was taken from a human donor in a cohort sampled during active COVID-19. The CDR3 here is CASSFRRNNEQFF. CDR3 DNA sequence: TGTGCCAGCAGTTTTCGGAGAAACAATGAGCAGTTCTTC.